This entry features one T cell receptor beta chain sequence. Its specificity is unknown. Assay used: immunoSEQ multiplex PCR; TCRdb lists only in-frame clones, some missing. This table holds about 91,000 clones, roughly 84% found once. The data derive from a study of T cell responses to AZD1222 COVID-19 vaccine. Points from the study as a whole: Donors in the cohort were predominantly white British and more often female, and clonal diversity was possibly underestimated. Repertoires were obtained solely post-peak T cell response.

Germline CDR1 is MNHEY and CDR2 is SVGEGT. V was cut by 3 bases and J by 0 bases, with 11 bases left in between. The CDR3 runs to 15 residues. Sequencing used peripheral blood, obtained on day 0 of AZD1222 vaccination. The rearrangement links TRBV6-2 or TRBV6-3 to TRBJ1-1; D gene ambiguous. The clonotype was recovered from an adult in good health. The CDR3 DNA sequence: TGTGCCAGCAGTTATACGGGATCTGTGAACACTGAAGCTTTCTTT. Translation gives CASSYTGSVNTEAFF.